Below, 28 T cell receptor beta chains from the same sample are listed, as sequenced in a study of cytotoxic CD8 clonotypes in ibrutinib-treated CLL. Method: immunoSEQ multiplex PCR; TCRdb's copy keeps in-frame clones and lacks some. Of around 77,000 clones listed, approximately 80% are singletons. Sequencing was performed on PBMCs, taken at disease progression, from a patient treated with ibrutinib. The receptor set was obtained from a human donor with chronic lymphocytic leukemia.

This chain connects TRBV2 to TRBJ1-1; unclear D gene. V lost 3 bases to trimming and J lost 11 bases, with 10 bases between them. The CDR3 length is 11 residues. In germline, CDR1 is SNHLY, CDR2 FYNNEI. The CDR3, as DNA: TGTGCCAGCAGTGAGAAACAGAGGGCTTTCTTT. Translating gives CASSEKQRAFF. Full variable domain (missing parts from reference TRBV2 and TRBJ1-1): EPEVTQTPSHQVTQMGQEVILRCVPISNHLYFYWYRQILGQKVEFLVSFYNNEISEKSEIFDDQFSVERPDGSNFTLKIRSTKLEDSAMYFCASSEKQRAFFGQGTRLTVV.

V is TRBV28 and J is TRBJ2-4; D gene uncertain. The germline V gene encodes CDR1 MDHEN and CDR2 SYDVKM. V was clipped by 8 bases and J by 0 bases, with 17 bases between them. The CDR3 is made up of 16 amino acids. Written as DNA, the CDR3 is TGTGCCAGCGGCTCGCACACCTCGCTAGCCAAAAACATTCAGTACTTC. It codes for CASGSHTSLAKNIQYF.

This clone came up once. The chain uses TRBV4-2 and TRBJ1-1; D unclear. V lost 4 bases and J lost 6, with 9 bases in between. CDR1 and CDR2 (germline): LGHNA, YNFKEQ. The CDR3 is 12 amino acids. This chain's CDR3 is CASSLLGAEAFF. The CDR3 bases are TGTGCCAGCAGCCTCCTCGGAGCTGAAGCTTTCTTT.

J is TRBJ1-2 and V is TRBV28, with D unclear. Trimming stripped 3 bases from V and 3 bases from J, with 11 bases between. Germline values: CDR1 MDHEN, CDR2 SYDVKM. The CDR3 contains 14 residues. Here the CDR3 DNA reads TGTGCCAGCAGTTTTCCGGCCGACTACTATGGCTACACCTTC. It is translated as CASSFPADYYGYTF.

The chain carries TRBV18 and TRBJ2-7, with a weak D call TRBD1 (6 bases). In germline, CDR1 is KGHSH, CDR2 LQKENI. V was cut by 3 bases and J by 5 bases, with 14 bases left in between. The CDR3 sequence is 14 residues long. CDR3 DNA sequence: TGTGCCAGCTCACCTAGGACAGCGATTAACGAGCAGTACTTC. Translated: CASSPRTAINEQYF.

This clone appeared once. V usage is TRBV5-1 and J usage is TRBJ2-3; 12 bases fit TRBD1. There are 16 residues in the CDR3. V was clipped by 4 bases and J by 4 bases; unmatched bases: 7. CDR1 and CDR2 from the germline V gene are SGHRS and YFSETQ. The CDR3 nucleotides read TGCGCCAGCAGCGAGGGACAGGGGGCATTTTCAGATACGCAGTATTTT. This gives the protein CASSEGQGAFSDTQYF.

This clone was seen a handful of times. The chain recombines TRBV2 with TRBJ2-7; D not resolved. The CDR3 totals 13 residues. CDR1 and CDR2 (germline): SNHLY, FYNNEI. V lost 7 bases, J lost 3 bases, and 13 bases lay in between. The CDR3 loop reads CASIATSFYEQYF. The DNA for the CDR3 is TGTGCCAGCATTGCTACCTCCTTCTACGAGCAGTACTTC.

The V call is TRBV11-2, the J call TRBJ1-5; maybe TRBD1 (5 bases). Trimming left V 1 base short and J 0 bases short, with 7 bases between. The CDR3 spans 15 residues. Germline V gives CDR1 SGHAT, CDR2 FQNNGV. The CDR3 nucleotides are TGTGCCAGCAGCTTAGCCAGGGCTAGCAATCAGCCCCAGCATTTT. The encoded protein is CASSLARASNQPQHF.

The chain recombines TRBV15 with TRBJ2-7; D may be TRBD2 (6 bases). The germline V and J ends were trimmed by 1 base and 3 bases, with 22 bases remaining between them. Germline V gives CDR1 LNHNV, CDR2 YYDKDF (reference sequence). CDR3 length: 18 residues. This CDR3 reads CATSRAQAGPRPNYEQYF. The CDR3 DNA sequence: TGTGCCACCAGCAGAGCCCAAGCGGGCCCTAGACCTAACTACGAGCAGTACTTC.

The chain employs TRBV14 and TRBJ2-7, with 8 bases that match TRBD1. The ends lost 0 bases at V and 2 bases at J; junction bases unmatched: 9. The germline V gene has CDR1 SGHDN and CDR2 FVKESK. This CDR3 is 17 amino acids long. CDR3 nucleotide sequence: TGTGCCAGCAGCCAAGATTTCAGGACAGGGTTAACCTACGAGCAGTACTTC. Protein sequence: CASSQDFRTGLTYEQYF.

The rearrangement uses TRBV7-9 and TRBJ1-2; possible D gene TRBD1, 6 bases. Deletions cut 5 bases from V and 5 bases from J, with 15 bases between. The CDR3 spans 14 residues. Germline lookup yields CDR1 SEHNR and CDR2 FQNEAQ (reference sequence). The CDR3 loop is CASSEHGTPYGYTF. CDR3 bases: TGTGCCAGCAGCGAACACGGGACACCGTATGGCTACACCTTC.

The sample holds a few counts of this clone. The chain is built from TRBV4-1 and TRBJ1-2; 9 bases are shared with TRBD1. CDR3 size: 14 residues. V shed 5 bases and J 4 bases; nucleotides not matched to a gene: 5. Germline V gene sequence: CDR1 MGHRA, CDR2 YSYEKL. The CDR3 loop reads CASSYRGPGYGYTF. The CDR3 region has the DNA TGCGCCAGCAGCTACAGGGGGCCGGGCTATGGCTACACCTTC.

This sequence joins TRBV6-1 and TRBJ2-5, with 13 nucleotides matching TRBD2. The length of the CDR3 is 15 residues. CDR1 is MNHNS, CDR2 SASEGT, per germline. V shed 4 bases, J shed 4 bases, and the junction held 3 bases outside the gene matches. Here the CDR3 DNA reads TGTGCCAGCAGTGCCGGACTAGCGGGAGTAGAGACCCAGTACTTC. Protein: CASSAGLAGVETQYF.

The chain joins TRBV6-1 to TRBJ2-2, with D perhaps TRBD2 (5 bases). The CDR3 is 13 amino acids. The germline V gene has CDR1 MNHNS and CDR2 SASEGT. Trimming shortened V by 2 bases and J by 4 bases, and 5 bases separated the two germline ends. CDR3 nucleotide sequence: TGTGCCAGCAGTGAACTAGCCACCGGGGAGCTGTTTTTT. Its protein is CASSELATGELFF.

This rearrangement joins TRBV6-1 to TRBJ1-3; 8 nucleotides agree with TRBD1. The CDR3 totals 16 residues. CDR1 is MNHNS and CDR2 is SASEGT in the germline V gene. The V and J ends lost 2 bases and 4 bases, in that order; junction bases with no gene match: 7. CDR3 region: CASSERQGAPGNTIYF. Here the CDR3 DNA reads TGTGCCAGCAGTGAACGCCAGGGGGCTCCAGGAAACACCATATATTTT.

CDR3 sequence (DNA): TGTGCCAGCAGCCGCGGGGCCCAAGGGTACAATGAGCAGTTCTTC. This encodes CASSRGAQGYNEQFF. The chain employs TRBV11-3 and TRBJ2-1; perhaps TRBD2 as D (6 bases). The CDR3 consists of 15 residues. Germline V gene lookup returns CDR1 SGHNT and CDR2 YENEEA. Trimming pared 5 bases from V and 4 bases from J, leaving 15 bases between. The full variable domain, in which reference TRBV11-3 and TRBJ2-1 provide the parts outside the CDR3, is EAGVVQSPRYKIIEKKQPVAFWCNPISGHNTLYWYLQNLGQGPELLIRYENEEAVDDSQLPKDRFSAERLKGVDSTLKIQPAELGDSAVYLCASSRGAQGYNEQFFGPGTRLTVL.

The chain employs TRBV10-3 and TRBJ1-2; no reliable D call. CDR1 is ENHRY, CDR2 SYGVKD, per germline. The V end was cut by 3 bases, the J end by 8 bases, with 13 bases between. CDR3 size: 13 residues. The CDR3 DNA reads as TGTGCCATCAGTGATGCGAGGGATTTCGGCTACACCTTC. It codes for CAISDARDFGYTF.

This sequence joins TRBV7-9 and TRBJ1-3; D call uncertain. The V end was cut by 5 bases, the J end by 0 bases, with 8 bases between. Germline values: CDR1 SEHNR, CDR2 FQNEAQ (reference sequence). This CDR3 is 14 amino acids long. The CDR3 DNA is TGTGCCAGCAGCCCTCCGGTCTCTGGAAACACCATATATTTT. It yields the protein CASSPPVSGNTIYF.

This chain connects TRBV27 to TRBJ1-1, with 9 bases identical to TRBD1. The CDR3 totals 15 residues. CDR1 is MNHEY, CDR2 SMNVEV, per germline (reference sequence). The J segment lost 4 bases and the V segment lost 6 bases, leaving 9 bases of the junction unmatched. CDR3 region: CASRINRGRFTEAFF. CDR3 nucleotide sequence: TGTGCCAGCAGGATTAACAGGGGGCGCTTCACTGAAGCTTTCTTT.

The V and J genes are TRBV4-2 and TRBJ1-2; maybe TRBD1 (6 bases). Trimming removed 1 base at V and 4 bases at J, with 7 bases between. The CDR3 length is 13 residues. Germline lookup yields CDR1 LGHNA and CDR2 YNFKEQ. CDR3 sequence (DNA): TGTGCCAGCAGCCAAGGAGGGGGCTATGGCTACACCTTC. It codes for CASSQGGGYGYTF.

The CDR3 sequence: CASSQAFGNIQYF. The DNA for the CDR3 is TGTGCCAGCAGCCAAGCGTTCGGGAACATTCAGTACTTC. The genes are TRBV14 and TRBJ2-4; no clear D gene. The germline V and J ends were trimmed by 1 base and 7 bases, with 8 bases remaining between them. This CDR3 spans 13 amino acids. Germline assignment: CDR1 SGHDN and CDR2 FVKESK.

J is TRBJ1-3 and V is TRBV28, with a tentative D call TRBD1 (6 bases). Trimming shortened V by 4 bases and J by 8 bases, and 12 bases separated the two germline ends. This CDR3 spans 13 amino acids. Germline lookup yields CDR1 MDHEN and CDR2 SYDVKM. CDR3 in DNA: TGTGCCAGCAGTTCGGGGGCGACAGACACCATATATTTT. It is translated as CASSSGATDTIYF.

The chain employs TRBV2 and TRBJ2-5; 8 bases line up with TRBD1. Germline CDR1 is SNHLY and CDR2 is FYNNEI. This CDR3 has 13 amino acids. V lost 6 bases, J lost 2 bases, and 2 bases stayed unmatched. DNA of the CDR3: TGTGCCAGCAGCGGACAGGGTCAAGAGACCCAGTACTTC. It yields the protein CASSGQGQETQYF.

This clone was picked up one time. The chain carries TRBV15 and TRBJ2-3; D is unresolved. Germline-derived CDR1 and CDR2 are LNHNV and YYDKDF (reference sequence). This CDR3 region has 16 residues. Trimming cost V 4 bases and J 3 bases, with 17 bases left between them. The CDR3 loop reads CATSIGPDTLTDTQYF. Written as DNA, the CDR3 is TGTGCCACCAGCATTGGGCCCGACACCCTAACAGATACGCAGTATTTT.

This clone has a single count. The chain carries TRBV9 and TRBJ1-5, with D possibly matching TRBD1 (5 bases). V dropped 3 bases and J dropped 6 bases, with 16 bases sitting between them. The CDR3 extends over 15 amino acids. In germline, CDR1 is SGDLS, CDR2 YYNGEE. CDR3 in DNA: TGTGCCAGCAGCGCAACGGGGCAGGGTGGTCAGCCCCAGCATTTT. It codes for CASSATGQGGQPQHF.

The J gene is TRBJ2-7, the V gene TRBV11-2, with TRBD2 matching over 14 bases. V shed 9 bases and J 7 bases; nucleotides not matched to a gene: 8. From germline, CDR1 is SGHAT and CDR2 FQNNGV. This CDR3 contains 14 residues. The CDR3 nucleotides read TGTGCCAGTCAGACTAGCGGGGGGGCAAGAGAGCAGTACTTC. Translating it yields CASQTSGGAREQYF.

This chain links TRBV9 with TRBJ2-2; no reliable D call. The V end was cut by 0 bases, the J end by 5 bases, with 2 bases between. The CDR3 is made up of 12 amino acids. CDR1 and CDR2 from the germline V gene are SGDLS and YYNGEE. CDR3 region: CASSVGTGELFF. CDR3 nucleotides: TGTGCCAGCAGCGTAGGGACCGGGGAGCTGTTTTTT.

The chain joins TRBV6-5 to TRBJ1-2; D possibly corresponds to TRBD1 (5 bases). This CDR3 comprises 14 residues. V was shortened by 0 bases and J by 3 bases, with 8 bases between the two germline ends. The germline V gene has CDR1 MNHEY and CDR2 SVGAGI. CDR3 region: CASSYSFRDYGYTF. In nucleotides, the CDR3 is TGTGCCAGCAGTTACTCGTTCAGGGACTATGGCTACACCTTC.